This T cell receptor beta chain comes out of a study of T cells in Graves' hyperthyroidism and ophthalmopathy. Study-level information: Before any treatment, at initial diagnosis, peripheral blood was collected. The study, taken as a whole, reports: The model forecast ophthalmopathy, anticipating it by a median roughly 6.5 months before onset.

This clonotype was recorded at least ten times. What it recognizes is unknown. Using RNA transcripts as the source, TCR beta CDR3 regions were amplified. The HTBI primer set served for first-round RT-PCR of the TCR CDR3. In TCRdb, the multiplex PCR reads were re-called with MiXCR into one record per CDR3 protein. The table includes roughly 250,000 distinct CDR3 sequences, around 20% detected once. Germline assignment: CDR1 MDHEN and CDR2 SYDVKM. The CDR3 totals 16 residues. Germline trimming cut 6 bases from V and 1 base from J; bases unmatched to any gene: 10. Individuals with ophthalmopathy presented a Clinical Activity Score of at least 3, a NOSPECS grade of at least 4 and a duration under 3 months.

Specimen: blood. The TCR comes from a man between 25 and 39 years old with Graves' ophthalmopathy. The J gene is TRBJ2-7, the V gene TRBV28; 9 nucleotides agree with TRBD1. The CDR3 protein is CASSTRTGASSYEQYF. The CDR3 nucleotides are TGTGCCAGCAGCACGAGGACAGGGGCAAGTTCCTACGAGCAGTACTTC.